The source of this T cell receptor (beta chain) is a study of T cells after yellow fever vaccination. In TCRdb, the 5' RACE reads were re-called with MiXCR into one record per CDR3 protein. The sample lists hundreds of thousands of distinct CDR3 sequences, more than 9% seen once, with 15% in the top ten. The germline V gene encodes CDR1 SGHRS and CDR2 YFSETQ. Trimming removed 5 bases from V and 0 bases from J, with 8 bases in between. The CDR3 has 13 residues. Whole-study findings and limits: By day 5 rather than day 15, the secondary response had peaked, though it was weaker.

This clonotype was counted ten times or more. Its antigen is unknown. The V call is TRBV5-1, the J call TRBJ1-1, with D uncertain. The sequence was obtained from a man aged 25 to 45 who received the YFV17D yellow fever vaccine. Here the sequenced sample was PBMCs, taken on the day of the yellow fever booster vaccination. The CDR3 reads CASRATLNTEAFF. The DNA of the CDR3 is TGCGCCAGCAGAGCCACTCTGAACACTGAAGCTTTCTTT.